The sequence of this TCR beta chain was determined in a study of CD8 T cells in Susac syndrome (dated by TCRdb to the late 2010s). As for the study more broadly: Repertoire sequencing was used to test whether CD8+ T cell activation and differentiation in Susac syndrome was antigen driven.

RNA was extracted using the RNeasy kit, and about 0.5 to 1 ug of the RNA was reverse transcribed with random hexamers. The immunoSEQ multiplex PCR assay, covering 54 Vbeta and 13 Jbeta segments, was used to amplify TCR beta CDR3 regions. PCR amplification bias was corrected by using a synthetic template baseline for primer optimization and computational correction. The authors processed their data as follows. Only productive sequences were kept, with reads annotated to V, D and J genes according to IMGT and analyzed in immunoSEQ Analyzer. To calculate clonality, Shannon entropy was normalized by log2 of the number of productive unique sequences and then subtracted from one. For each patient and control, public and private clones were evaluated within the 100 most prevalent clones. A clone was defined as Susac-specific if it was absent from the healthy and MS cohorts, from some 980 published viral clones and from other ImmuneACCESS disease sequences. TCRdb handled the public reads itself, with Q25 trimming in fastp and clone calling in MiXCR, and kept productive beta chains. Identical CDR3 protein sequences are pooled into one entry, listed with their most common genes and DNA. TCRdb, rather than the study authors, made the V and J calls. In this sample the table shows 150,000 to 200,000 distinct CDR3 sequences, around 94% of which occur a single time. 0.13% to 0.15% of the sample lies in the top ten.

Summary of the overall study and its limitations: The TCR sequencing and HLA analysis was acknowledged to have included a relatively small number of individuals.

V loses 8 bases of germline sequence and J loses 5 bases, and the interval between the two ends is 13 bases. From a lookup of the germline V gene, CDR1 and CDR2 are MGHDK and SYGVNS. CDR3 length: 14 amino acids, cysteine to phenylalanine. Only CDR3 DNA is held: 42 bases, read in frame from base 1. High-throughput TCR beta sequencing profiled peripheral blood CD8+ and CD4+ T cells from healthy donors, Susac syndrome patients and multiple sclerosis patients. Healthy donors were included as age- and sex-matched controls. Bulk CD8+ and CD4+ T cells were purified magnetically by negative isolation, whereas CD8+ TEMRA cells were enriched by FACS. Blood was collected in EDTA tubes and processed within 24 hours, with PBMCs isolated through density gradient centrifugation. PBMCs intended for TCR sequencing were frozen in liquid nitrogen and were later thawed in a 37 degrees C water bath. A purity of at least 90% was achieved for sorted or isolated CD4+, CD8+ and CD8+ TEMRA cells.

Concerning this clonotype: Its antigen is currently not known. Within one base of it there is no much larger clone, and no base qualities were kept.

Rearrangement joined TRBV25-1 to TRBJ1-6; perhaps TRBD1 is the D gene, with 6 bases matching. What was sequenced was CD4+ T cells from PBMCs. This sequence originates from a human donor in good health. The base sequence is TGTGCCAGCTCTTGGAACAGGGATAATTCACCCCTCCACTTT. Its translation is CASSWNRDNSPLHF.